A single sample gave rise to the 17 T cell receptor beta chains below, sequenced in a study of blood T cell repertoires in COVID-19. TCRdb's table, derived via immunoSEQ multiplex PCR, lists solely in-frame clones and lacks some. The sample contains 300,000 to 350,000 clones, 85% to 90% of which appear only once. The sample consisted of PBMCs or T cells enriched from blood (not recorded which). These receptors were collected from a young woman with acute COVID-19.

The chain joins TRBV11-2 to TRBJ2-5, with a weak D call TRBD1 (5 bases). The germline V and J ends were trimmed by 3 bases and 2 bases, with 16 bases remaining between them. The CDR3 has 16 amino acids. Germline loops: CDR1 SGHAT, CDR2 FQNNGV. The CDR3 region is CASSFGQGPLQETQYF. CDR3 nucleotides: TGTGCCAGCAGCTTCGGACAAGGGCCCTTACAAGAGACCCAGTACTTC.

The rearrangement uses TRBV7-9 and TRBJ2-7; TRBD1 agrees at 9 bases. This CDR3 comprises 14 residues. With 3 bases clipped from V and 5 bases from J, the junction kept 5 bases outside the gene matches. Per the germline V gene, CDR1 is SEHNR and CDR2 is FQNEAQ (reference sequence). The CDR3 coding sequence is TGTGCCAGCAGCTTTGGACAGGGGATCGACGAGCAGTACTTC. It yields the protein CASSFGQGIDEQYF.

In its sample, this clone was seen a few times. This rearrangement joins TRBV6-1 to TRBJ2-1; 9 bases line up with TRBD2. CDR1 and CDR2 from the germline V gene are MNHNS and SASEGT. J gave up 0 bases and V 4 bases, and 10 bases lay outside the gene matches. The CDR3 loop spans 18 amino acids. The CDR3 here is CASSAQIGSGSSYNEQFF. Written as DNA, the CDR3 is TGTGCCAGCAGTGCTCAAATTGGTAGCGGGAGCTCCTACAATGAGCAGTTCTTC.

J is TRBJ1-4 and V is TRBV28; 10 nucleotides align to TRBD1. Germline loops: CDR1 MDHEN, CDR2 SYDVKM. The trim removed 6 bases at V and 6 bases at J, leaving 4 bases unmatched. This CDR3 has 14 residues. CDR3 in DNA: TGTGCCAGCAGGACAGGGGGCTCGGATGAAAAACTGTTTTTT. The encoded protein is CASRTGGSDEKLFF.

CDR3 bases: TGTGCCACCAGTGGAGGACAGGGGGCCCCTGGGGCCAACGTCCTGACTTTC. Residues: CATSGGQGAPGANVLTF. V is TRBV24-1 and J is TRBJ2-6, with 11 bases fitting TRBD1. The CDR3 contains 17 residues. Germline lookup yields CDR1 KGHDR and CDR2 SFDVKD. The J segment lost 2 bases and the V segment lost 5 bases, leaving 4 bases of the junction unmatched.

V and J are TRBV9 and TRBJ2-1; perhaps TRBD1 as D (6 bases). This CDR3 contains 12 residues. Germline loops: CDR1 SGDLS, CDR2 YYNGEE. Trimming left V 4 bases short and J 13 bases short, with 15 bases between. CDR3 coding DNA: TGTGCCAGCAGCCCCCAGGTGGGACATCAGTTCTTC. Translated: CASSPQVGHQFF.

The chain joins TRBV6-5 to TRBJ2-2; maybe TRBD2 (5 bases). Trimming stripped 6 bases from V and 7 bases from J, with 18 bases between. CDR1 is MNHEY, CDR2 SVGAGI, per germline. The CDR3 totals 15 residues. CDR3 sequence: CASSASNQWDGELFF. The CDR3 DNA reads as TGTGCCAGCAGCGCTAGCAATCAATGGGACGGGGAGCTGTTTTTT.

This clone was detected only once. The rearrangement links TRBV27 to TRBJ1-4; D is perhaps TRBD1 (6 bases). The CDR3 is 16 residues long. Per germline, CDR1 MNHEY and CDR2 SMNVEV (reference sequence). Trimming removed 5 bases at V and 7 bases at J, with 20 bases between. The CDR3 sequence is CASSPLPQGEGEKLFF. CDR3 coding DNA: TGTGCCAGCAGTCCCCTCCCACAGGGAGAAGGTGAAAAACTGTTTTTT.

V is TRBV30 and J is TRBJ1-6, with D possibly TRBD1 on 5 matching bases. Germline V gene data show CDR1 as GTSNPN and CDR2 as SVGIG (reference sequence). The CDR3 spans 13 residues. The V end was cut by 0 bases, the J end by 9 bases, with 9 bases between. The CDR3 DNA reads as TGTGCCTGGAGTGTCCAGGGAAGTTCACCCCTCCACTTT. This translates into CAWSVQGSSPLHF.

This rearrangement joins TRBV13 to TRBJ1-2; D may be TRBD1 (6 bases). The germline CDR1 and CDR2 sequences are PRHDT and FYEKMQ (reference sequence). V lost 2 bases and J 4 bases, leaving 11 bases between the germline ends. This CDR3 comprises 14 residues. The chain's CDR3 is CASSLFGQTYGYTF. CDR3 sequence (DNA): TGTGCCAGCAGCTTATTTGGACAGACCTATGGCTACACCTTC.

This chain joins TRBV5-1 and TRBJ2-7; TRBD2 aligns across 8 bases. With V trimmed by 6 bases and J by 6 bases, 11 bases remained unmatched. CDR1 and CDR2 (germline): SGHRS, YFSETQ. This CDR3 spans 14 amino acids. The chain's CDR3 is CASTPGGAEVEQYF. CDR3 nucleotide sequence: TGCGCCAGCACCCCGGGGGGGGCTGAGGTCGAGCAGTACTTC.

This clone was seen more than once but under ten times. This sequence joins TRBV12-3 or TRBV12-4 and TRBJ1-1, with a tentative D call TRBD1 (5 bases). V shed 3 bases and J shed 1 base, with 6 bases lying between them. This CDR3 contains 13 residues. In nucleotides, the CDR3 is TGTGCCAGCAGTTTCGACAGGAACACTGAAGCTTTCTTT. Translated: CASSFDRNTEAFF.

This sequence joins TRBV10-3 and TRBJ1-1, with 7 positions matching TRBD1. V shed 10 bases, J shed 4 bases, and the junction held 9 bases outside the gene matches. This CDR3 region has 13 residues. Germline CDR1 reads ENHRY; CDR2 reads SYGVKD. The CDR3 spells CATSQGLSTEAFF. The CDR3 DNA sequence: TGTGCCACCTCACAGGGGCTAAGCACTGAAGCTTTCTTT.

The genes are TRBV28 and TRBJ2-1; 11 bases line up with TRBD2. The CDR3 is 15 amino acids. CDR1 and CDR2 from the germline V gene are MDHEN and SYDVKM. The ends lost 8 bases at V and 8 bases at J; junction bases unmatched: 11. CDR3 bases: TGTGCCAGCGGACTTAGCGGGAGGGCCTCCTATGAGCAGTTCTTC. Its translation is CASGLSGRASYEQFF.

This sequence joins TRBV12-3 or TRBV12-4 and TRBJ1-1; no definite D call. The CDR3 is made up of 13 amino acids. V shed 7 bases and J shed 8 bases, with 17 bases lying between them. As DNA, the CDR3 is TGTGCCAGCATCCGACTCAGGAGGCCGGAAGCTTTCTTT. It specifies CASIRLRRPEAFF.

The chain employs TRBV5-8 and TRBJ2-7; no clear D gene. Germline assignment: CDR1 SGHTS and CDR2 YDEGEE. Trimming took 1 base from V and 2 from J, leaving 10 bases between them. This CDR3 spans 14 amino acids. In DNA form, the CDR3 reads TGTGCCAGCAGCTTGCTTCTAACCGCCTACGAGCAGTACTTC. The encoded protein is CASSLLLTAYEQYF.

The chain uses TRBV11-2 and TRBJ1-6; D perhaps matches TRBD1 (5 bases). V gave up 0 bases and J gave up 7 bases, with 10 bases separating them. This CDR3 has 15 amino acids. The germline V gene encodes CDR1 SGHAT and CDR2 FQNNGV. CDR3 nucleotide sequence: TGTGCCAGCAGCTTAGATGACAGACGAAATTCACCCCTCCACTTT. Encoded protein: CASSLDDRRNSPLHF. Based on the CDR3 plus reference TRBV11-2 and TRBJ1-6, the full variable domain is EAGVAQSPRYKIIEKRQSVAFWCNPISGHATLYWYQQILGQGPKLLIQFQNNGVVDDSQLPKDRFSAERLKGVDSTLKIQPAKLEDSAVYLCASSLDDRRNSPLHFGNGTRLTVT.